This T cell receptor beta chain derives from a study of breast tumors, draining lymph nodes, adjacent tissues. Broader study findings: Luminal-like breast cancer showed significantly greater tumor-nontumor repertoire similarity than basal-like breast cancer did.

There are many counts of this clonotype. The antigen is undetermined. The CDR3 covers 13 residues. V lost 7 bases to trimming and J lost 5 bases, with 14 bases between them. Per germline, CDR1 SNHLY and CDR2 FYNNEI. TCRdb used MiXCR to reprocess the multiplex PCR reads, holding one entry per CDR3 protein. The sample holds roughly 70,000 distinct CDR3 sequences, around two fifths seen once. This TCR was recovered from a female donor with breast cancer. Some clones in this sample may be carry-over from other donors' samples. The sequencing input was breast tumor tissue. This chain joins TRBV2 and TRBJ2-5, with unresolved D. In nucleotides, the CDR3 is TGTGCCAGCAAAAGGATGGGATTGGAGACCCAGTACTTC. It encodes CASKRMGLETQYF.